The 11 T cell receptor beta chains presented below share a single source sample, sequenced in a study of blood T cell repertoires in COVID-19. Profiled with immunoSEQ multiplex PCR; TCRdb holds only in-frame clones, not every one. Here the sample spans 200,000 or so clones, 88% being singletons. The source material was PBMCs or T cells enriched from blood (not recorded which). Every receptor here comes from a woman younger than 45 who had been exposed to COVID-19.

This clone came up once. The CDR3 spells CASSERTSPNNEQFF. CDR3 coding DNA: TGTGCCAGCAGTGAGCGGACTAGCCCAAACAATGAGCAGTTCTTC. The chain joins TRBV2 to TRBJ2-1, with 8 bases identical to TRBD2. The V gene's germline CDR1 is SNHLY and CDR2 FYNNEI. The CDR3 runs to 15 residues. The J segment lost 5 bases and the V segment lost 3 bases, leaving 6 bases of the junction unmatched.

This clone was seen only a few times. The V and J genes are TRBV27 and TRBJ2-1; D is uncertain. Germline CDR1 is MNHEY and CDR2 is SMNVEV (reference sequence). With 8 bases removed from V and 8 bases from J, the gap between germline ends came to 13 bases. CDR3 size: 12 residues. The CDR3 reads CASSTVPHEQFF. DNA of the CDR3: TGTGCCAGCTCTACGGTTCCACATGAGCAGTTCTTC.

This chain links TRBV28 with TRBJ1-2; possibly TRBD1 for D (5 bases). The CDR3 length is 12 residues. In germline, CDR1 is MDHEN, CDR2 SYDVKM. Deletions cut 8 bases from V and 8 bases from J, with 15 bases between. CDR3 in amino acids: CASQEGLAGYTF. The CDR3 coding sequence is TGTGCCAGCCAGGAGGGGTTAGCGGGCTACACCTTC.

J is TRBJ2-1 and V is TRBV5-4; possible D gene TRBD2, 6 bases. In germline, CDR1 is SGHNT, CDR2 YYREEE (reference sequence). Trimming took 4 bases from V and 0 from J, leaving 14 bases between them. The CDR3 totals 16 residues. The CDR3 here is CASSPGTALSYNEQFF. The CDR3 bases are TGTGCCAGCAGCCCGGGGACTGCTCTCTCCTACAATGAGCAGTTCTTC.

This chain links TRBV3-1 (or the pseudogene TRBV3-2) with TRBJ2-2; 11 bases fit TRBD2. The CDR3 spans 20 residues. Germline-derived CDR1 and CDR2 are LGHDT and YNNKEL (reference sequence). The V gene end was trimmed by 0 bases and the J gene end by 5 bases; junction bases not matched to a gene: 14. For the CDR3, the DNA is TGTGCCAGCAGCCAAGAAGCGCGAGTAGCGGGAGGGCCGAGGACCGGGGAGCTGTTTTTT. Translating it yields CASSQEARVAGGPRTGELFF.

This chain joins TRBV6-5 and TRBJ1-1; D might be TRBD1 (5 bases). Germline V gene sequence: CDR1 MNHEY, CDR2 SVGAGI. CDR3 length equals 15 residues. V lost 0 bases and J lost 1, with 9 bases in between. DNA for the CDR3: TGTGCCAGCAGTTACTCGGGCAGGGCGAACACTGAAGCTTTCTTT. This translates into CASSYSGRANTEAFF.

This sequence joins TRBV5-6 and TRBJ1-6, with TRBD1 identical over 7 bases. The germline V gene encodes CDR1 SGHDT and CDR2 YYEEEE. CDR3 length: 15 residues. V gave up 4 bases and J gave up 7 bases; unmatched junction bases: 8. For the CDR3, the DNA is TGTGCCAGCAGCAAACCGACAGGGAAGAATTCACCCCTCCACTTT. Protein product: CASSKPTGKNSPLHF.

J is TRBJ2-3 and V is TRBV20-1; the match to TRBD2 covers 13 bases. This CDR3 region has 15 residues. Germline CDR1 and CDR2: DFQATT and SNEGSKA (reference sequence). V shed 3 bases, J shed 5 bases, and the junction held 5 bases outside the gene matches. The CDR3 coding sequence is TGCAGTGCTAGTGGACTAGCGGGAGCTGGAGATACGCAGTATTTT. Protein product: CSASGLAGAGDTQYF.

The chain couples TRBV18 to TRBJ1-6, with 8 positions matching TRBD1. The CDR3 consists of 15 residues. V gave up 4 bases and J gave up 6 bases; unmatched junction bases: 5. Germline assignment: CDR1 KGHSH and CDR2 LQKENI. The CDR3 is CASSQRTGINSPLHF. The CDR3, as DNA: TGTGCCAGCTCACAACGGACAGGGATTAATTCACCCCTCCACTTT.

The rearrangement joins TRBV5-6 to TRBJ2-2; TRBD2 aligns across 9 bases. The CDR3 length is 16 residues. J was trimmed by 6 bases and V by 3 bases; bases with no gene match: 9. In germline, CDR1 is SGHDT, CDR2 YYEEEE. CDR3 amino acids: CASSSPGLAASGELFF. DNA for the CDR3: TGTGCCAGCAGCTCACCGGGACTAGCCGCCTCCGGGGAGCTGTTTTTT.

CDR3 in amino acids: CASSLWSGGKGDNEQFF. The CDR3, as DNA: TGCGCCAGCAGCTTGTGGTCTGGCGGAAAGGGGGACAATGAGCAGTTCTTC. The rearrangement links TRBV5-1 to TRBJ2-1, with TRBD1 as a possible D gene (6 bases). V dropped 1 base and J dropped 5 bases, with 19 bases sitting between them. The CDR3 runs to 17 residues. CDR1 is SGHRS, CDR2 YFSETQ, per germline.